This T cell receptor beta chain was captured in a study of blood T cell repertoires in COVID-19. Overall study context: PBMCs, B-cell-depleted T cells, or T cells provided the cDNA or gDNA that made up the material.

Method: immunoSEQ multiplex PCR; TCRdb's copy keeps in-frame clones and lacks some. The sample shows 140,000 to 150,000 clones, about 79% of them seen only once. This CDR3 contains 15 residues. Germline V gene data show CDR1 as KGHDR and CDR2 as SFDVKD. Trimming shortened V by 0 bases and J by 2 bases, and 8 bases separated the two germline ends. This TCR derives from a man aged 60 to 75 with active or convalescent COVID-19. The source material was peripheral blood. The genes are TRBV24-1 and TRBJ2-3; no definite D call. In DNA, the CDR3 is TGTGCCACCAGTGATTTGTGGCCTTCCACAGATACGCAGTATTTT. Translation: CATSDLWPSTDTQYF.